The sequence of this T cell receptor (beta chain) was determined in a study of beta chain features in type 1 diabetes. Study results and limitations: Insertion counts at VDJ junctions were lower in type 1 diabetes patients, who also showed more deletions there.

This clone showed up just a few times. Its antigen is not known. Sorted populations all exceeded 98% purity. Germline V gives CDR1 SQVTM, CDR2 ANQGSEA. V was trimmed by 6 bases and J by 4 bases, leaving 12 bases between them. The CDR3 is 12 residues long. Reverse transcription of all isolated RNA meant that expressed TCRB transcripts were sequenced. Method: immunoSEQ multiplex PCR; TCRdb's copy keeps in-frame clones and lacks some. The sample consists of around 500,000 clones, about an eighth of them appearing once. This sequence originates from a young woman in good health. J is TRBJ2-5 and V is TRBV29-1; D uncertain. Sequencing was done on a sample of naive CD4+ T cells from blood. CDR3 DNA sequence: TGCAGCGTGGCCGATGGATCAGAGACCCAGTACTTC. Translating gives CSVADGSETQYF.